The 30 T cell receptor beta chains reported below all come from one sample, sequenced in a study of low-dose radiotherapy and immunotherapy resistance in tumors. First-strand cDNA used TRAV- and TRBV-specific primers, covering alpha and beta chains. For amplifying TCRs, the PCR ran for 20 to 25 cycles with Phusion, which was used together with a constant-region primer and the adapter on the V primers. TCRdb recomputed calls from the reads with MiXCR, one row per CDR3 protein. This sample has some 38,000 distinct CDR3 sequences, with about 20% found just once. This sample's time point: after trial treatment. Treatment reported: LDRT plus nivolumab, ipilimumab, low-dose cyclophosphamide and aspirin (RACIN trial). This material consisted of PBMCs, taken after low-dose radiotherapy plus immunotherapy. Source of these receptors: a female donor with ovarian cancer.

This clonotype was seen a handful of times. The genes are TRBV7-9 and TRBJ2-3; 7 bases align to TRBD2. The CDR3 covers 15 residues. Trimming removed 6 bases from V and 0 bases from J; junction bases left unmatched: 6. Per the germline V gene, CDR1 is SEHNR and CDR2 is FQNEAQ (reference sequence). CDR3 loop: CASRPGGTSTDTQYF. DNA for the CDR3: TGTGCCAGCAGGCCCGGGGGGACCAGCACAGATACGCAGTATTTT.

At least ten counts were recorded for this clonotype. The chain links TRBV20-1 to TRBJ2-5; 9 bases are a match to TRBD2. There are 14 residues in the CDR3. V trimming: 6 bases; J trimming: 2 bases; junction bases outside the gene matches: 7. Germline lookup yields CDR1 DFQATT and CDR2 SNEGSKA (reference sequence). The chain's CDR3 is CSARSGGGQETQYF. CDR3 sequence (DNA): TGCAGTGCGCGTAGCGGGGGCGGTCAAGAGACCCAGTACTTC.

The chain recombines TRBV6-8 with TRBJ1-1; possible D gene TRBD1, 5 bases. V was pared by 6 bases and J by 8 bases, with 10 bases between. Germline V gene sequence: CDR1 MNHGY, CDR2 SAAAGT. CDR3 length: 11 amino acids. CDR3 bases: TGTGCCAGCAGGAGAGGGGACGAAGCTTTCTTT. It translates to CASRRGDEAFF.

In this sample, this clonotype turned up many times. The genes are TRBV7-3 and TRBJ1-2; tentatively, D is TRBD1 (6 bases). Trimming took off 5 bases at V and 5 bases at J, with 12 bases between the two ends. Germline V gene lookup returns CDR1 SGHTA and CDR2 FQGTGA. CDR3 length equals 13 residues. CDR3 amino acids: CASSQDRQYGYTF. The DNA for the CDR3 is TGTGCCAGCAGCCAGGACAGACAATATGGCTACACCTTC.

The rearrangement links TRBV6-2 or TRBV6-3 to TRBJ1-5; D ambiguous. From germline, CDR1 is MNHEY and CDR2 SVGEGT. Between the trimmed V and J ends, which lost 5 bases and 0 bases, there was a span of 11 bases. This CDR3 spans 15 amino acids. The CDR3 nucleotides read TGTGCCAGCAGTATTACAGTCTATAGCAATCAGCCCCAGCATTTT. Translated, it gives CASSITVYSNQPQHF.

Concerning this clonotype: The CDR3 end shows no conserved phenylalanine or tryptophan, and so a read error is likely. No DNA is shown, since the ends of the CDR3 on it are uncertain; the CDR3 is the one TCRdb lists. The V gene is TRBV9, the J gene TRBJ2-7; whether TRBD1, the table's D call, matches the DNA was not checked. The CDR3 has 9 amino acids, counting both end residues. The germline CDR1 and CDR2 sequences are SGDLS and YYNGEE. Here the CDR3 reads CASSVTPAG.

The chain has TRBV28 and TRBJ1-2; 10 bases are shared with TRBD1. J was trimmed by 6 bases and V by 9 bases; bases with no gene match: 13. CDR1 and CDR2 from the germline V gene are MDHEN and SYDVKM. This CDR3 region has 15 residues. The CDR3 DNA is TGTGCCAGTCGATGGGACAGGGGCCTTTCGGATGGCTACACCTTC. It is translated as CASRWDRGLSDGYTF.

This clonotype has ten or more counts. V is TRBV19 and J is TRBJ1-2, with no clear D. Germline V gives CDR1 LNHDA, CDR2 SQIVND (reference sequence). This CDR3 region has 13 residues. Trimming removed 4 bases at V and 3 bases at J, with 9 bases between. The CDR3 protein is CASSRASDYGYTF. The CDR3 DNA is TGTGCCAGTAGTAGGGCGAGCGACTATGGCTACACCTTC.

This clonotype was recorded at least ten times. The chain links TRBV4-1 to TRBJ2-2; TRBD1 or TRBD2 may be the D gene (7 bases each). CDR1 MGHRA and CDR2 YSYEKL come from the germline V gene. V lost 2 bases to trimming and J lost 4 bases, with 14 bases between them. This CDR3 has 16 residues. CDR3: CASSQTTGRVTGELFF. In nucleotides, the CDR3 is TGCGCCAGCAGCCAAACGACAGGGAGGGTCACCGGGGAGCTGTTTTTT.

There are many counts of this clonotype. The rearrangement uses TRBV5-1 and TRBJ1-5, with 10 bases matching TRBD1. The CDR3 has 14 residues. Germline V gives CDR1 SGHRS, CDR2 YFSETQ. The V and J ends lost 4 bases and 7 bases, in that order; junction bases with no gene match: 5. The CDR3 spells CASSTGQGGQPQHF. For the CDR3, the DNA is TGCGCCAGCAGCACCGGACAGGGGGGACAGCCCCAGCATTTT.

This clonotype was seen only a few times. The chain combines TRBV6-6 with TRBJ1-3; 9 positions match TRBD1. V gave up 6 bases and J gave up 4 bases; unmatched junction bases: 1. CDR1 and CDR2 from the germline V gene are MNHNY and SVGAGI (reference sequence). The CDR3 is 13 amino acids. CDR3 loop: CASRQGAGNTIYF. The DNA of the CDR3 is TGTGCCAGCAGACAGGGGGCAGGAAACACCATATATTTT.

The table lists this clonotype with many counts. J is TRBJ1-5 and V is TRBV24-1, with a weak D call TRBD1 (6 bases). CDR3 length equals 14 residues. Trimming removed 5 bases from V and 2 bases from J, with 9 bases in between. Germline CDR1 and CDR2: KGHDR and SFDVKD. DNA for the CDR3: TGTGCCACCAGTGGGGGGCCGGGCAATCAGCCCCAGCATTTT. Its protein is CATSGGPGNQPQHF.

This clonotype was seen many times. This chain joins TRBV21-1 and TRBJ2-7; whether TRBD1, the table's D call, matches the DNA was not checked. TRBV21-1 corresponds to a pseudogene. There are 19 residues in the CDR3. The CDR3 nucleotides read TGTGCCAGCAGCAGATACCAACCCCTGGACACGTTGTGCTCCTACGAGCAGTACTTC. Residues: CASSRYQPLDTLCSYEQYF.

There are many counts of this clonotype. The CDR3 reads CASSARDRASYEQYF. DNA of the CDR3: TGTGCCAGCAGTGCCCGGGACAGGGCGTCCTACGAGCAGTACTTC. The V gene is TRBV6-2 or TRBV6-3, the J gene TRBJ2-7; the match to TRBD1 covers 9 bases. CDR1 is MNHEY, CDR2 SVGEGT, per germline. Trimming at V came to 5 bases and at J to 1 base, leaving 6 bases not matched to a gene. CDR3 length equals 15 residues.

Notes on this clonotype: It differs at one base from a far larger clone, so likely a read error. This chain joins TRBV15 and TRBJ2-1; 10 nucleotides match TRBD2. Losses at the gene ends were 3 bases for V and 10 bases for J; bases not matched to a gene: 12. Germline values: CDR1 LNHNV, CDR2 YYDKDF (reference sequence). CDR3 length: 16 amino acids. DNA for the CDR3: TGTGCCACCAGCAGGGGTAGCGGGAGGACGAAATACGAGCAGTTCTTC. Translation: CATSRGSGRTKYEQFF.

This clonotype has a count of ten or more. CDR3 in DNA: TGTGCCAGCAGTTCATCATGGCCAGAGACCCAGTACTTC. Translated, it gives CASSSSWPETQYF. This sequence joins TRBV27 and TRBJ2-5, with D uncertain. V dropped 4 bases and J dropped 4 bases, with 10 bases sitting between them. The germline V gene has CDR1 MNHEY and CDR2 SMNVEV (reference sequence). The CDR3 length is 13 residues.

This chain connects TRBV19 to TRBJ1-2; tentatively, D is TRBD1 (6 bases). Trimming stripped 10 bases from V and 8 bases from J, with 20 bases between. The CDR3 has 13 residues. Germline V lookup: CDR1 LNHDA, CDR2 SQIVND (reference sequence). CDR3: CAIASGDRNGYTF. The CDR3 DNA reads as TGTGCCATCGCCTCAGGGGACCGGAACGGCTACACCTTC.

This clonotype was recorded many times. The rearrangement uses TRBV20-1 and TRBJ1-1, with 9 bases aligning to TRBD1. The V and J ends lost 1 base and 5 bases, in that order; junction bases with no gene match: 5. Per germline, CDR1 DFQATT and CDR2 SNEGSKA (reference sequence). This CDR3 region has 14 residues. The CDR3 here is CSARAGTGRTEAFF. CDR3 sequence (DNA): TGCAGTGCTAGAGCGGGGACAGGGAGAACTGAAGCTTTCTTT.

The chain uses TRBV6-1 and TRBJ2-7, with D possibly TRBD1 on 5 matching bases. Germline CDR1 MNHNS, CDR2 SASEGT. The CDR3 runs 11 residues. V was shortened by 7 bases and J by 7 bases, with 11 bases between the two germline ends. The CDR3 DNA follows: TGTGCCAGCACTAACAAGGGGGAGCAGTACTTC. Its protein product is CASTNKGEQYF.

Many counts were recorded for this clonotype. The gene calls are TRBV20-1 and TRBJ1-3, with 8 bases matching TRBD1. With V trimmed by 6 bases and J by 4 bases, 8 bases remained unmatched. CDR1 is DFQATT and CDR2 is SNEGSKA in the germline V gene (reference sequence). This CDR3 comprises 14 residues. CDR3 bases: TGCAGTGCCTTTCAGGGGGCAGGCGGAAACACCATATATTTT. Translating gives CSAFQGAGGNTIYF.

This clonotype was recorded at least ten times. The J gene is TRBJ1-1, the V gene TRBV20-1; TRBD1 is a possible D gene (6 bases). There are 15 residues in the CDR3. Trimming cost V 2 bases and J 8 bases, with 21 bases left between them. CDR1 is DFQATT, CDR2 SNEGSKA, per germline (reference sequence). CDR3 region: CSARKGTTIGGEAFF. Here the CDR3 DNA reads TGCAGTGCTAGAAAAGGGACAACGATCGGCGGCGAAGCTTTCTTT.

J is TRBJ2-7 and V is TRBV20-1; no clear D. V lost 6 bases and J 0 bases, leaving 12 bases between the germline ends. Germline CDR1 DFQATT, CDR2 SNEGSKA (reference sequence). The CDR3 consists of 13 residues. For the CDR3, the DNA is TGCAGTGCAATTCGGGTCGGCTCCTACGAGCAGTACTTC. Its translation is CSAIRVGSYEQYF.

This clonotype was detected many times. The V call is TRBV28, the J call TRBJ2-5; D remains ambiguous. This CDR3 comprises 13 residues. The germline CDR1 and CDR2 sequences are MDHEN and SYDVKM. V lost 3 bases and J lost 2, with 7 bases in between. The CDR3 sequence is CASSFSRQETQYF. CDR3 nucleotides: TGTGCCAGCAGTTTCTCAAGGCAAGAGACCCAGTACTTC.

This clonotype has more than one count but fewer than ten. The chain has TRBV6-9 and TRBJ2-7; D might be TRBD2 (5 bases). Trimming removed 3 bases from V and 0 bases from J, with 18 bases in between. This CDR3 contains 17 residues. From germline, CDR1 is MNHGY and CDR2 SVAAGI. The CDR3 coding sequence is TGTGCCAGCAGTTACCCGAGTTGCGAGGGCAGCTCCTACGAGCAGTACTTC. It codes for CASSYPSCEGSSYEQYF.

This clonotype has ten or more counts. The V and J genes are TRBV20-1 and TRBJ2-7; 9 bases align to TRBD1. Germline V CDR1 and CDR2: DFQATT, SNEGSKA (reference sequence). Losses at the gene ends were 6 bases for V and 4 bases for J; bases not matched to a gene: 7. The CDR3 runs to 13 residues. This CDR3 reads CSAPGQGAYEQYF. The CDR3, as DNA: TGCAGTGCGCCGGGACAGGGAGCTTACGAGCAGTACTTC.

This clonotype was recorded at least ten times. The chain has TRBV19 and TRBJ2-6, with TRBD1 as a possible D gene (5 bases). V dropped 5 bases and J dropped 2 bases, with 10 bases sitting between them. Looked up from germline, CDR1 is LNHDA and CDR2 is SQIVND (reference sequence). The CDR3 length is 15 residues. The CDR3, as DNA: TGTGCCAGTAGTCCACAGGCTGCTGGGGCCAACGTCCTGACTTTC. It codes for CASSPQAAGANVLTF.

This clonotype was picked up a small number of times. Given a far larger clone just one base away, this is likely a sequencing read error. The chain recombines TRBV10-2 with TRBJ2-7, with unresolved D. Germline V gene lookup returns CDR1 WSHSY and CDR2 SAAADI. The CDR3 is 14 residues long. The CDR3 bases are TGCGCCAGCAGTGAGTCCTGGCTTCCCTATGAGCAGTACTTC. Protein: CASSESWLPYEQYF.

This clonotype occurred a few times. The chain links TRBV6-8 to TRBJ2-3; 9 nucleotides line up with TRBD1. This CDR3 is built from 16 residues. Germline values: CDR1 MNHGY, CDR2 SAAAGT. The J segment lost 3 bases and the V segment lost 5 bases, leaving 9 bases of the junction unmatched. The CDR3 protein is CASSETSGTGTDTQYF. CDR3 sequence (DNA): TGTGCCAGCAGTGAAACTTCCGGGACAGGGACAGATACGCAGTATTTT.

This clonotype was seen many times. The CDR3 sequence: CASSPEGGLSYEQYF. The CDR3 DNA sequence: TGTGCCAGCAGCCCGGAGGGGGGACTATCCTACGAGCAGTACTTC. The V call is TRBV5-4, the J call TRBJ2-7; D is possibly TRBD2 (7 bases). V was pared by 4 bases and J by 1 base, with 15 bases between. CDR1 is SGHNT and CDR2 is YYREEE in the germline V gene (reference sequence). This CDR3 has 15 residues.

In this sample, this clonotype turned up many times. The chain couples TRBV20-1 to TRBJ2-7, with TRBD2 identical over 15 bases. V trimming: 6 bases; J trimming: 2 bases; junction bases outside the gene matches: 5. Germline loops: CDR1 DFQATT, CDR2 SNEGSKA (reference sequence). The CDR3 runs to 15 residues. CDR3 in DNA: TGCAGTGCAAGGACTAGCGGGGGGGCCACCTACGAGCAGTACTTC. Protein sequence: CSARTSGGATYEQYF.